A single sample gave rise to the 9 T cell receptor beta chains below, sequenced in a study of regulatory T cells in long-lasting Graves disease (dated by TCRdb to the early 2020s). Library creation used multiplex PCR. Instrument on record: Illumina HiSeq 4000. TCR beta libraries were built with iRepertoire HTBI primers and Arm-PCR amplification of CDR3 regions. The public reads were reprocessed in TCRdb via fastp at Q25 and MiXCR, keeping in-frame beta chains. For every CDR3 protein sequence, its rows merge into one entry that carries the most common genes and DNA. The sample contains about 430,000 distinct CDR3 sequences, roughly 21% of them found a single time. The ten largest clones take up more than 13% of the sample. The time point label on this specimen signifies: persistent/refractory GD, antithyroid drugs over 5 years with positive TRAb. RNA was extracted from PBMCs in TRIzol for both TCR sequencing and RNA sequencing.

The sequencing used peripheral blood mononuclear cells (PBMCs), collected when the disease was refractory, from a patient treated with antithyroid drugs. These receptors all stem from a female donor with Graves disease.

Concerning this clonotype itself: A much larger clone is a single base away; this may be a read error. The chain combines TRBV25-1 with TRBJ1-1; D not certain. V lost 3 bases and J lost 9, with 11 bases in between. The CDR3 is made up of 12 amino acids. CDR1 and CDR2 from the germline V gene are MGHDK and SYGVNS. The CDR3 here is CASSEAEAKAFF. The DNA of the CDR3 is TGTGCCAGCAGTGAGGCGGAGGCTAAAGCTTTCTTT.

This clonotype appeared a single time. The V call is TRBV19, the J call TRBJ1-2, with a tentative D call TRBD1 (5 bases). The germline V and J ends were trimmed by 3 bases and 6 bases, with 11 bases remaining between them. Germline loops: CDR1 LNHDA, CDR2 SQIVND (reference sequence). This CDR3 has 13 amino acids. The CDR3 loop reads CASSIGGFDGYTF. For the CDR3, the DNA is TGTGCCAGTAGTATTGGGGGGTTCGATGGCTACACCTTC.

For the CDR3, the DNA is TGCAGTGCTTACGAGGGGCTAGCGGGAGTCTACGAGCAGTACTTC. This encodes CSAYEGLAGVYEQYF. The chain employs TRBV20-1 and TRBJ2-7, with 10 bases lining up with TRBD2. Germline loops: CDR1 DFQATT, CDR2 SNEGSKA (reference sequence). The V gene end was trimmed by 5 bases and the J gene end by 3 bases; junction bases not matched to a gene: 10. CDR3 length: 15 amino acids.

This clonotype was picked up one time. The chain couples TRBV11-2 to TRBJ2-1; 12 bases map to TRBD2. After removal of 3 bases from V and 9 bases from J, the junction contained 12 bases not matched to a gene. The CDR3 runs 17 residues. Germline CDR1 SGHAT, CDR2 FQNNGV. The CDR3 DNA reads TGTGCCAGCAGCTTTGGACTAGCGGGAAAGTTTAATGGTGAGCAGTTCTTC. This codes for CASSFGLAGKFNGEQFF.

This clonotype came up a few times. The chain joins TRBV7-3 to TRBJ2-7, with D hard to call. From germline, CDR1 is SGHTA and CDR2 FQGTGA. Deletions cut 6 bases from V and 2 bases from J, with 14 bases between. The CDR3 sequence is 14 residues long. The CDR3 bases are TGTGCCAGCAGGGGCCAGGTAATCGCCTACGAGCAGTACTTC. Protein product: CASRGQVIAYEQYF.

This clonotype came up many times. This chain uses TRBV28 with TRBJ2-7; 11 positions agree with TRBD1. CDR3 length: 14 residues. V shed 6 bases and J 3 bases; nucleotides not matched to a gene: 4. CDR1 is MDHEN and CDR2 is SYDVKM in the germline V gene. The CDR3 DNA sequence: TGTGCCAGCAGCCTGGACAGGGGGCTCTACGAGCAGTACTTC. Translation: CASSLDRGLYEQYF.

This sequence joins TRBV27 and TRBJ1-6; 7 nucleotides match TRBD1. This CDR3 spans 15 amino acids. Germline values: CDR1 MNHEY, CDR2 SMNVEV (reference sequence). Trimming removed 4 bases from V and 10 bases from J; junction bases left unmatched: 10. The CDR3 loop is CASSYRGALGSPLHF. The CDR3 DNA reads TGTGCCAGCAGTTACAGGGGTGCCTTAGGGTCACCCCTCCACTTT.

The rearrangement joins TRBV4-1 to TRBJ2-5, with no clear D. The germline CDR1 and CDR2 sequences are MGHRA and YSYEKL. V was cut by 1 base and J by 1 base, with 13 bases left in between. The CDR3 consists of 16 residues. For the CDR3, the DNA is TGCGCCAGCAGCCAAGTCCTAACAGATTCCCAAGAGACCCAGTACTTC. Its protein product is CASSQVLTDSQETQYF.

This clonotype was observed a handful of times. The chain links TRBV29-1 to TRBJ1-1; TRBD1 is a possible D gene (5 bases). The V and J ends lost 3 bases and 5 bases respectively, with 13 bases between them. Germline V lookup: CDR1 SQVTM, CDR2 ANQGSEA. The CDR3 consists of 13 residues. CDR3 region: CSVEAGWSTEAFF. CDR3 DNA sequence: TGCAGCGTTGAGGCAGGGTGGAGTACTGAAGCTTTCTTT. Combining the CDR3 with reference TRBV29-1 and TRBJ1-1 gives the whole variable domain SAVISQKPSRDICQRGTSLTIQCQVDSQVTMMFWYRQQPGQSLTLIATANQGSEATYESGFVIDKFPISRPNLTFSTLTVSNMSPEDSSIYLCSVEAGWSTEAFFGQGTRLTVV.